The T cell receptor beta chain under discussion was sequenced for a study of blood T cell repertoires in COVID-19. With V trimmed by 3 bases and J by 5 bases, 11 bases remained unmatched. CDR1 SGHRS and CDR2 YFSETQ come from the germline V gene. This CDR3 is built from 16 residues. TCRdb's table, derived via immunoSEQ multiplex PCR, lists solely in-frame clones and lacks some. The sample has tens of thousands of clones, roughly 85% seen once. The chain employs TRBV5-1 and TRBJ1-2, with 9 bases aligning to TRBD1. What was sequenced was peripheral blood. The source is a woman between 55 and 75 years old with acute or convalescent COVID-19. The CDR3 sequence is CASSSGTGLGVYGYTF. The CDR3 DNA reads as TGCGCCAGCAGCTCAGGGACAGGGCTAGGGGTTTATGGCTACACCTTC.